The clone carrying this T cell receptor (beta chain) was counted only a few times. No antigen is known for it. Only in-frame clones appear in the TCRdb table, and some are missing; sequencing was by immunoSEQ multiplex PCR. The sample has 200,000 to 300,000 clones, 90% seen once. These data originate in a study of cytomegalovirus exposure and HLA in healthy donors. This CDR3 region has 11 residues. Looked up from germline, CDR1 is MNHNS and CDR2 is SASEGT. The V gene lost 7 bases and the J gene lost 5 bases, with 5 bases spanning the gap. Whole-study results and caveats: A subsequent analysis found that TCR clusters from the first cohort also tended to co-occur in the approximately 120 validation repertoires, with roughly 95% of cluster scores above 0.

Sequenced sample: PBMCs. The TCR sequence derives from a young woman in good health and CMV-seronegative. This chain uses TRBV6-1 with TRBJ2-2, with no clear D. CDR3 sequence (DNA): TGTGCCAGCACGCGTACCGGGGAGCTGTTTTTT. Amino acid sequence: CASTRTGELFF.